The entry that follows covers one T cell receptor (beta chain) sequence. This clonotype was counted ten times or more. No cognate antigen has been identified for it. No base qualities exist here, and no much larger clone lies one base off it. The data were taken from a study of neurological immune-mediated disorders (dated by TCRdb to about 2019). Describing the broader study: Of the approximately 34 multiple sclerosis patients, approximately 31 had relapsing-remitting MS and 3 had secondary progressive MS. The cohort was made up of some 70 subjects, consisting of some 14 HAM/TSP patients, roughly 35 multiple sclerosis patients and 20 healthy controls. Alongside PBMC samples, the set of some 100 TCR-beta libraries contained longitudinal samples, technical triplicates, and paired CD4+ and CD8+ T-cell subsets that had been sorted. Peripheral blood TCR-beta repertoires from HTLV-I-associated myelopathy (HAM/TSP) patients, multiple sclerosis patients and healthy controls were compared by UMI-based sequencing.

cDNA was synthesized by template-switch 5'RACE using a primer with a 10-nucleotide random unique molecular identifier that tagged each TCR transcript. Each sequencing run produced over 160 million TCR-beta sequences covering 15-18 subjects. The RNeasy kit was used to extract total RNA. The KAPA Real-time Library Amplification kit was used to amplify TCR-beta VDJ regions with primers for the TCR constant region and the 5'RACE anchor. Sample indexes and Illumina adaptors were added in a first PCR, and a second PCR then increased library yield. The roughly 650 bp TCR product was size-selected on a 2% E-gel SizeSelection system after Ampure bead purification. Before pooling, library quality was checked on a Bioanalyzer, concentration was measured with Qubit, and libraries were quantified with the Kapa Library Quantification kit. Libraries were sequenced paired-end 2 x 150 bp on an Illumina HiSeq 2500. To increase sequence diversity, roughly 24-32% phiX was spiked into each library pool. Turning to the authors' computational methods: The quality-filtered reads were processed with the UMI-based MiGEC pipeline, whose error correction step removed more than 80% of the raw TCR sequences. VDJ genes were aligned to IMGT germline references, and clonotypes were defined by unique CDR3 amino acid sequence plus V-J genes. Clonal expansion, Shannon diversity and CDR3 relatedness were evaluated with VDJtools (CalcPairwiseDistances, ClusterSamples), while phylogenetic trees were built in CLCbio workbench. Using coefficient-of-variation modelling across technical triplicates, the study counted a clone as expanded if it had at least 8 unique UMIs. Clones were called with MiXCR by TCRdb after fastp trimmed the public reads at Q25, and only in-frame beta chains were retained. Rows are combined by CDR3 protein, so each entry shows the most common genes and DNA. The V and J calls here are based on TCRdb, not the publication. For this sample there are under 75,000 distinct CDR3 sequences; over 4% appear just once. The ten largest clones represent around 5.1% of the sample.

Per the germline V gene, SGDLS is the CDR1 and YYNGEE is the CDR2. The junction shows trimming of 2 bases on V and 2 bases on J, and the gene matches do not reach 3 bases of it. From the cysteine through the phenylalanine, the CDR3 covers 16 amino acids. Only the CDR3 portion is preserved as DNA: 48 bases, with reading frame beginning at the first base. For unsorted PBMC libraries, 2 million PBMCs were used after storage in RNAlater at -80 degrees C until RNA extraction. The multiple sclerosis patients were enrolled in a US clinical protocol that used magnetic resonance imaging to evaluate disease progression. Peripheral blood underwent Ficoll-Hypaque density gradient centrifugation to isolate PBMCs, which were then cryopreserved in liquid nitrogen. Broad study findings and their caveats: TCR clonal expansion was greatest in HAM/TSP patients and smallest in MS patients, who ranked below even healthy controls. The MS cluster was not associated with any clinical or MRI features, and the authors stated that larger cohorts are needed. Across subjects, expanded clones never shared an identical CDR3 amino acid sequence, which suggests that the TCR-beta repertoires in every group were private. In phylogenetic analysis, the repertoires of 18 of 34 MS patients grouped into a cluster of related CDR3 sequences, which suggests a possible signature at the repertoire level.

The rearranged segments are TRBV9 and TRBJ2-2; 10 nucleotides in the junction match TRBD2. The source is a human donor with multiple sclerosis. The donor label of this sample is uncertain. The sample taken for sequencing was PBMCs. The CDR3 protein sequence reads: CASSVLAGANTGELFF. In nucleotides, the sequence is TGTGCCAGCAGCGTTCTAGCGGGGGCCAACACCGGGGAGCTGTTTTTT.